The 29 T cell receptor beta chains given below trace back to one sample, sequenced in a study of blood T cell repertoires in COVID-19. TCRdb's copy holds only in-frame clones and misses some; the assay was immunoSEQ multiplex PCR. This sample has more than 250,000 clones, with 88% found just once. Sequencing was carried out using PBMCs or T cells enriched from blood (not recorded which). These receptors originate from a woman aged 40 to 50 with acute COVID-19.

The table lists this clone with a few counts. In nucleotides, the CDR3 is TGTGCCAGCAGTCTTTCGAACGAACCGGGACAGGAGCATTTT. It translates to CASSLSNEPGQEHF. This chain connects TRBV28 to TRBJ1-5; 8 bases agree with TRBD1. The CDR3 length is 14 residues. Looked up from germline, CDR1 is MDHEN and CDR2 is SYDVKM. V shed 5 bases and J 14 bases; nucleotides not matched to a gene: 14.

The V call is TRBV6-5, the J call TRBJ2-5; a weak D match, TRBD1 (5 bases). The CDR3 is made up of 16 amino acids. V was pared by 0 bases and J by 4 bases, with 15 bases between. Per germline, CDR1 MNHEY and CDR2 SVGAGI. CDR3 loop: CASSYSGLVSAETQYF. CDR3 DNA sequence: TGTGCCAGCAGTTACTCGGGGCTAGTAAGCGCAGAGACCCAGTACTTC.

The V gene is TRBV4-2, the J gene TRBJ2-1, with TRBD2 matching 13 bases. The CDR3 loop spans 16 amino acids. Germline V gene lookup returns CDR1 LGHNA and CDR2 YNFKEQ. Losses at the gene ends were 6 bases for V and 8 bases for J; bases not matched to a gene: 10. The CDR3 DNA reads as TGTGCCAGCAGTCACCGAGGACTAGCGGGAGAGGATGAGCAGTTCTTC. Translation gives CASSHRGLAGEDEQFF.

This clone appeared a single time. This chain joins TRBV7-3 and TRBJ1-6, with 10 bases matching TRBD1. The CDR3 has 15 amino acids. The V and J ends lost 5 bases and 4 bases, in that order; junction bases with no gene match: 2. CDR1 and CDR2 (germline): SGHTA, FQGTGA. The CDR3 nucleotides read TGTGCCAGCAGCCCGGGACAGGGGTATAATTCACCCCTCCACTTT. It codes for CASSPGQGYNSPLHF.

V is TRBV27 and J is TRBJ2-3; weak D call: TRBD1 (5 bases). CDR1 is MNHEY, CDR2 SMNVEV, per germline (reference sequence). V lost 6 bases to trimming and J lost 4 bases, with 20 bases between them. The CDR3 loop spans 16 amino acids. The CDR3 nucleotides are TGTGCCAGCAGCGTCCTGCTGGGCCTAGGGGCAGATACGCAGTATTTT. Translated: CASSVLLGLGADTQYF.

The chain links TRBV20-1 to TRBJ2-3; D unresolved. The CDR3 is made up of 18 amino acids. CDR1 is DFQATT and CDR2 is SNEGSKA in the germline V gene (reference sequence). Trimming left V 3 bases short and J 2 bases short, with 24 bases between. CDR3 in DNA: TGCAGTGCTAGTCCTCCCACGGGTCAGCAATATTACACAGATACGCAGTATTTT. It specifies CSASPPTGQQYYTDTQYF.

V is TRBV10-2 and J is TRBJ2-2; D possibly corresponds to TRBD1 (6 bases). Trimming shortened V by 4 bases and J by 5 bases, and 8 bases separated the two germline ends. The CDR3 covers 13 residues. CDR1 and CDR2 from the germline V gene are WSHSY and SAAADI. The CDR3 is CASSGGGTGELFF. CDR3 DNA sequence: TGCGCCAGCAGTGGAGGGGGAACCGGGGAGCTGTTTTTT.

V usage is TRBV10-3 and J usage is TRBJ1-3, with 7 bases matching TRBD1. V shed 2 bases and J 4 bases; nucleotides not matched to a gene: 5. The CDR3 runs to 15 residues. Looked up from germline, CDR1 is ENHRY and CDR2 is SYGVKD. Here the CDR3 reads CAISEPDRRGNTIYF. The CDR3 DNA is TGTGCCATCAGTGAGCCGGACAGGCGGGGAAACACCATATATTTT.

The chain has TRBV27 and TRBJ2-1; D uncertain. Per the germline V gene, CDR1 is MNHEY and CDR2 is SMNVEV (reference sequence). CDR3 length: 13 residues. V lost 6 bases to trimming and J lost 4 bases, with 10 bases between them. The CDR3 here is CASRPNGYNEQFF. The CDR3 bases are TGTGCCAGCAGACCTAACGGGTACAATGAGCAGTTCTTC.

This chain uses TRBV3-1 (or the pseudogene TRBV3-2) with TRBJ1-6; 9 bases are shared with TRBD1. Unmatched junction bases numbered 5, after V lost 2 bases and J lost 9 bases. This CDR3 comprises 15 residues. The germline CDR1 and CDR2 sequences are LGHDT and YNNKEL (reference sequence). The CDR3: CASSQTGGSGSPLHF. The CDR3 DNA is TGTGCCAGCAGCCAAACAGGGGGCTCGGGTTCACCCCTCCACTTT.

DNA of the CDR3: TGTGCCAGTAGTATAGGAGTGGGGGCGGCTGAAGCTTTCTTT. Amino acids: CASSIGVGAAEAFF. The V call is TRBV19, the J call TRBJ1-1, with D possibly being TRBD1 (6 bases). V was pared by 1 base and J by 6 bases, with 12 bases between. This CDR3 comprises 14 residues. Germline lookup yields CDR1 LNHDA and CDR2 SQIVND (reference sequence).

This chain uses TRBV7-3 with TRBJ2-1, with a weak D call TRBD2 (6 bases). This CDR3 contains 15 residues. The germline gives CDR1 SGHTA, CDR2 FQGTGA. The V gene lost 1 base and the J gene lost 8 bases, with 15 bases spanning the gap. The CDR3 protein is CASSLRGRPTDEQFF. The CDR3 DNA follows: TGTGCCAGCAGCTTAAGGGGGAGGCCCACCGATGAGCAGTTCTTC. Complete variable domain (other parts from reference TRBV7-3 and TRBJ2-1): GAGVSQTPSNKVTEKGKYVELRCDPISGHTALYWYRQSLGQGPEFLIYFQGTGAADDSGLPNDRFFAVRPEGSVSTLKIQRTERGDSAVYLCASSLRGRPTDEQFFGPGTRLTVL.

The chain has TRBV5-5 and TRBJ2-7, with 9 bases identical to TRBD1. The CDR3 loop spans 14 amino acids. V lost 4 bases to trimming and J lost 4 bases; unmatched junction nucleotides: 6. Looked up from germline, CDR1 is SGHKS and CDR2 is YYEKEE (reference sequence). For the CDR3, the DNA is TGTGCCAGCAGCCCGACAGGGGGGAGGTACGAGCAGTACTTC. It encodes CASSPTGGRYEQYF.

The chain couples TRBV15 to TRBJ2-5; D ambiguous. CDR1 LNHNV and CDR2 YYDKDF come from the germline V gene (reference sequence). The CDR3 has 14 amino acids. Trimming cost V 1 base and J 4 bases, with 10 bases left between them. The CDR3 is CATSRGHPPETQYF. CDR3 bases: TGTGCCACCAGCAGAGGGCACCCTCCAGAGACCCAGTACTTC.

The J gene is TRBJ1-3, the V gene TRBV10-1; the D gene is possibly TRBD1 (5 bases). The CDR3 length is 13 residues. Germline CDR1 is WNHNN and CDR2 is SYGVQD (reference sequence). V lost 6 bases and J 2 bases, leaving 8 bases between the germline ends. CDR3 region: CASSKGTGNTIYF. In nucleotides, the CDR3 is TGCGCCAGCAGCAAGGGGACTGGAAACACCATATATTTT.

The chain couples TRBV2 to TRBJ1-2; no reliable D call. Germline V gene data show CDR1 as SNHLY and CDR2 as FYNNEI. This CDR3 is 13 amino acids long. Between the trimmed V and J ends, which lost 0 bases and 8 bases, there was a span of 10 bases. CDR3 loop: CASSEARESGYTF. CDR3 nucleotides: TGTGCCAGCAGTGAAGCGCGGGAGAGCGGCTACACCTTC.

This clone showed up just a few times. The rearrangement joins TRBV24-1 to TRBJ1-5, with TRBD1 identical over 10 bases. The germline gives CDR1 KGHDR, CDR2 SFDVKD. This CDR3 has 18 residues. With V trimmed by 2 bases and J by 2 bases, 8 bases remained unmatched. This chain's CDR3 is CATSDSGDRGGGNQPQHF. The DNA for the CDR3 is TGTGCCACCAGTGATTCCGGGGACAGGGGAGGGGGCAATCAGCCCCAGCATTTT.

This chain uses TRBV2 with TRBJ2-3; 9 nucleotides align to TRBD2. Germline V CDR1 and CDR2: SNHLY, FYNNEI. CDR3 length: 14 residues. Trimming removed 5 bases from V and 3 bases from J; junction bases left unmatched: 3. Written as DNA, the CDR3 is TGTGCCAGCAGTTTAGCGGGAGTTACAGATACGCAGTATTTT. Its translation is CASSLAGVTDTQYF.

The V and J genes are TRBV19 and TRBJ2-3; 8 bases agree with TRBD2. CDR3 size: 15 residues. Germline CDR1 is LNHDA and CDR2 is SQIVND (reference sequence). Trimming cost V 4 bases and J 0 bases; bases outside gene matches: 3. CDR3 protein: CASSKASGSTDTQYF. The CDR3 region has the DNA TGTGCCAGTAGTAAGGCTAGCGGGAGCACAGATACGCAGTATTTT. The full variable domain, completed using reference TRBV19 and TRBJ2-3, is DGGITQSPKYLFRKEGQNVTLSCEQNLNHDAMYWYRQDPGQGLRLIYYSQIVNDFQKGDIAEGYSVSREKKESFPLTVTSAQKNPTAFYLCASSKASGSTDTQYFGPGTRLTVL.

The chain uses TRBV19 and TRBJ1-2; 7 positions agree with TRBD1. Germline V gives CDR1 LNHDA, CDR2 SQIVND (reference sequence). This CDR3 has 15 residues. After removal of 6 bases from V and 3 bases from J, the junction contained 10 bases not matched to a gene. CDR3 bases: TGTGCCAGTAGGACCCGGGGGCAGGGGGACTATGGCTACACCTTC. Its protein product is CASRTRGQGDYGYTF.

In its sample, this clone was seen a few times. V is TRBV29-1 and J is TRBJ1-2; 10 nucleotides line up with TRBD1. J was trimmed by 6 bases and V by 6 bases; bases with no gene match: 13. There are 15 residues in the CDR3. CDR1 and CDR2 (germline): SQVTM, ANQGSEA. CDR3 in amino acids: CSVTNRETGGHGYTF. The CDR3 DNA follows: TGCAGCGTGACTAACAGGGAGACAGGGGGCCATGGCTACACCTTC.

This clone was seen just once. CDR3 coding DNA: TGTGCCAGTAGAAGCGGGCCATCCTACAATGAGCAGTTCTTC. Its translation is CASRSGPSYNEQFF. The chain joins TRBV25-1 to TRBJ2-1, with D possibly matching TRBD2 (6 bases). Germline assignment: CDR1 MGHDK and CDR2 SYGVNS. CDR3 length: 14 amino acids. Trimming removed 9 bases at V and 1 base at J, with 13 bases between.

The V and J genes are TRBV12-3 or TRBV12-4 and TRBJ1-1; D unresolved. V lost 3 bases to trimming and J lost 4 bases, with 9 bases between them. The CDR3 runs to 13 residues. The CDR3 DNA follows: TGTGCCAGCAGTTTCTCGTTCGGCACTGAAGCTTTCTTT. It specifies CASSFSFGTEAFF.

The chain combines TRBV5-1 with TRBJ1-2; D is perhaps TRBD1 (5 bases). In germline, CDR1 is SGHRS, CDR2 YFSETQ. V gave up 6 bases and J gave up 4 bases, with 16 bases separating them. The CDR3 is 14 residues long. Written as DNA, the CDR3 is TGCGCCAGCACCCCCAGGAGGGGCGGCTATGGCTACACCTTC. Translation gives CASTPRRGGYGYTF. The whole variable domain, remainder taken from reference TRBV5-1 and TRBJ1-2, is KAGVTQTPRYLIKTRGQQVTLSCSPISGHRSVSWYQQTPGQGLQFLFEYFSETQRNKGNFPGRFSGRQFSNSRSEMNVSTLELGDSALYLCASTPRRGGYGYTFGSGTRLTVV.

The V call is TRBV4-1, the J call TRBJ1-1, with a possible D match to TRBD1 (5 bases). V was pared by 4 bases and J by 4 bases, with 16 bases between. The CDR3 covers 15 residues. The V gene's germline CDR1 is MGHRA and CDR2 YSYEKL. This chain's CDR3 is CASSRDYRGGTEAFF. The CDR3 DNA sequence: TGCGCCAGCAGCCGGGACTATCGGGGGGGCACTGAAGCTTTCTTT.

The CDR3 loop reads CATSDFGRGPHTQYF. CDR3 DNA: TGTGCCACCAGTGATTTCGGGCGGGGGCCCCATACGCAGTATTTT. The V and J genes are TRBV24-1 and TRBJ2-3; D is perhaps TRBD2 (7 bases). CDR3 length: 15 amino acids. With 1 base removed from V and 7 bases from J, the gap between germline ends came to 14 bases. Germline V CDR1 and CDR2: KGHDR, SFDVKD.

The chain uses TRBV10-3 and TRBJ1-1, with D tentatively TRBD1 (6 bases). Germline V gene lookup returns CDR1 ENHRY and CDR2 SYGVKD. The CDR3 has 12 residues. V was shortened by 4 bases and J by 9 bases, with 12 bases between the two germline ends. CDR3 protein: CAISGPGQQAFF. The CDR3 DNA is TGTGCCATCAGTGGACCCGGACAGCAAGCTTTCTTT.

The chain couples TRBV20-1 to TRBJ1-2; a weak D match, TRBD1 (6 bases). V lost 6 bases and J 5 bases, leaving 10 bases between the germline ends. The CDR3 runs to 11 residues. Germline V CDR1 and CDR2: DFQATT, SNEGSKA (reference sequence). CDR3 in amino acids: CSAEQGYGYTF. The CDR3 region has the DNA TGCAGTGCGGAACAGGGATATGGCTACACCTTC.

In its sample, this clone was seen a few times. The genes are TRBV25-1 and TRBJ2-1, with TRBD2 matching 8 bases. This CDR3 comprises 16 residues. The germline V gene has CDR1 MGHDK and CDR2 SYGVNS. The trim removed 4 bases at V and 9 bases at J, leaving 14 bases unmatched. CDR3 amino acids: CASSGSGVAGYLEQFF. CDR3 nucleotides: TGTGCCAGCAGTGGCTCGGGGGTAGCGGGATACCTTGAGCAGTTCTTC.